Below, one T cell receptor beta chain is given with its context. Its specific antigen is unknown. Per-base qualities were not stored, and no clone one base away is much larger. These data are taken from a study of blood T cell repertoires in COVID-19 (dated by TCRdb to 2018 to 2021). A note on the overall study: Collaborator samples came from the United States, Italy and Spain and covered acute and convalescent phases of COVID-19. A freely available public database, intended as a resource for researchers studying the immune response to SARS-CoV-2, is where the repertoires were released. The material from the prospective study consisted of cDNA or gDNA derived from T cells, B-cell-depleted T cells, or PBMCs. HLA class I and class II types, where available, came from metadata supplied by the sample provider rather than from assay-based typing. Subjects who had been exposed to COVID-19, were actively infected with it, or had recovered from it provided the deeply sampled blood TCRbeta repertoires that made up the dataset. Nearly every sample came with metadata listing a de-identified subject ID, COVID-19 status, age in years and sex. Samples came from the ongoing ImmuneRACE study (first 160 participants) plus 1,254 subjects from 6 global collaborators. Beyond this particular receptor, the publication reports: How much clinical and demographic metadata was included differed by source and by participant, and the metadata was provided uncurated.

TCRbeta CDR3 regions were amplified from genomic DNA using the immunoSEQ Assay, a bias-controlled multiplex PCR. Per the authors' processing: Within the assay, amplification of reference gene primers was used to estimate how many nucleated cells each sample contained. To quantify the absolute abundance of each unique TCRbeta CDR3 rearrangement, sequence reads were collapsed and filtered. For each sample, productive Simpson clonality was calculated as the square root of Simpson's diversity index across productive rearrangements. The immuneACCESS repertoire file appears here via TCRdb, limited to in-frame rearrangements. These files lack a portion of the clones; in checked studies, under half of the deficit traces to unresolved V genes, and the cause of the others is not known. That table supplies the V and J calls and clone size; D and trimming were determined from the DNA. Within this sample are more than 130,000 clones, with 85% to 90% of them counted one time only. The top ten clonotypes cover over 9.5% of the sample.

Reading the germline V gene (reference sequence) gives CDR1 LNHDA and CDR2 SQIVND. The CDR3 holds 14 amino acids from the cysteine to the phenylalanine. Only CDR3 DNA remains: 42 bases, in frame from the first base. V is cut by 4 bases and J by 1 base, and the space between the germline ends is 10 bases. Collaborating institutions collected whole blood in K2EDTA tubes following their own protocols. For TCRbeta analysis, collaborators shipped samples in one of three forms: frozen whole blood, isolated PBMCs, or DNA extracted from either of those sample types. The chain employs TRBV19 and TRBJ1-1, with an unclear D gene assignment. Input material: peripheral blood. This clonotype was obtained from a man in his forties or fifties with active or convalescent COVID-19. The encoded CDR3 is CASSTNQRNTEAFF. The nucleotide sequence is given as TGTGCCAGTAGTACCAATCAGCGGAACACTGAAGCTTTCTTT.